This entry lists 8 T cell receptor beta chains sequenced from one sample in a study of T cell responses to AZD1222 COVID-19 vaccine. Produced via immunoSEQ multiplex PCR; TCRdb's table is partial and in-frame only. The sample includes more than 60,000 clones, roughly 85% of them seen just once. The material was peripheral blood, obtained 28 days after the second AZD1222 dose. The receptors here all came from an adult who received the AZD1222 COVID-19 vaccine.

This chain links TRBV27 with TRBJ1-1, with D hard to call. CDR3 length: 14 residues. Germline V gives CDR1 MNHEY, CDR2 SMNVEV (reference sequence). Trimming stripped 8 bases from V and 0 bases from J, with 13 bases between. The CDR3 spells CASLPPGMNTEAFF. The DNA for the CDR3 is TGTGCCAGCCTCCCCCCGGGGATGAACACTGAAGCTTTCTTT.

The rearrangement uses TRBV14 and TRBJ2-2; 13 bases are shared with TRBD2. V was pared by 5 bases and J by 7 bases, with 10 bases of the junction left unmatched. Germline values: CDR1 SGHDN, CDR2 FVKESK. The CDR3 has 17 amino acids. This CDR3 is CASSSRRLAGGHGELFF. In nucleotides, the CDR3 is TGTGCCAGCAGCTCCCGCCGACTAGCGGGAGGCCACGGGGAGCTGTTTTTT.

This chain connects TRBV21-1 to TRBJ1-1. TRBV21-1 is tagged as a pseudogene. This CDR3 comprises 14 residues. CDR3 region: CARLSGGKNTEAFF. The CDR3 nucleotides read TGTGCCAGATTATCCGGGGGGAAGAACACTGAAGCTTTCTTT.

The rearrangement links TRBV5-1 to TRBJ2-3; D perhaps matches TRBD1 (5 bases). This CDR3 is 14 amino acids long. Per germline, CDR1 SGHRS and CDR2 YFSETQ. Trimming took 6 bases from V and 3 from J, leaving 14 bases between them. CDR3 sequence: CASKRGPGTDTQYF. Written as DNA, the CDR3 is TGCGCCAGCAAAAGGGGCCCCGGGACAGATACGCAGTATTTT.

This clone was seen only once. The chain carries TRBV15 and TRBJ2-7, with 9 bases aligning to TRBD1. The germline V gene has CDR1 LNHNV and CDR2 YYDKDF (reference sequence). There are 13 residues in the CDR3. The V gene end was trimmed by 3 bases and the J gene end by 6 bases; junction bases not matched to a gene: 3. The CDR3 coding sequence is TGTGCCACCAGCAGGGGACAGGGAGGCGAGCAGTACTTC. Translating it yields CATSRGQGGEQYF.

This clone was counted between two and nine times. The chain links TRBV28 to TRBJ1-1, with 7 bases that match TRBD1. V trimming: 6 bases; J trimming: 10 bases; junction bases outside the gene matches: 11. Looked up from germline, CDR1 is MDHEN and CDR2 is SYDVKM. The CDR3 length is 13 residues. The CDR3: CASSRQGGSGAFF. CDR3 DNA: TGTGCCAGCAGCCGCCAAGGGGGCAGTGGAGCTTTCTTT.

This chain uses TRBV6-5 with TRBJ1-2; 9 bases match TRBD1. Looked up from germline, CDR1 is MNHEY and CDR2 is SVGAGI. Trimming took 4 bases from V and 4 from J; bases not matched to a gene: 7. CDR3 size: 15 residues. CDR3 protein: CASSSLQGASYGYTF. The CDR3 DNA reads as TGTGCCAGCAGTTCCCTACAGGGGGCCAGCTATGGCTACACCTTC.

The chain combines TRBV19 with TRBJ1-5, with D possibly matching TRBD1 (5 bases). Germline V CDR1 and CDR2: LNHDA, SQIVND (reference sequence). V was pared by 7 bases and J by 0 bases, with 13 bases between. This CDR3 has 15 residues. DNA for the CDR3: TGTGCCAGTACTGTGACAGATTATAGCAATCAGCCCCAGCATTTT. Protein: CASTVTDYSNQPQHF.